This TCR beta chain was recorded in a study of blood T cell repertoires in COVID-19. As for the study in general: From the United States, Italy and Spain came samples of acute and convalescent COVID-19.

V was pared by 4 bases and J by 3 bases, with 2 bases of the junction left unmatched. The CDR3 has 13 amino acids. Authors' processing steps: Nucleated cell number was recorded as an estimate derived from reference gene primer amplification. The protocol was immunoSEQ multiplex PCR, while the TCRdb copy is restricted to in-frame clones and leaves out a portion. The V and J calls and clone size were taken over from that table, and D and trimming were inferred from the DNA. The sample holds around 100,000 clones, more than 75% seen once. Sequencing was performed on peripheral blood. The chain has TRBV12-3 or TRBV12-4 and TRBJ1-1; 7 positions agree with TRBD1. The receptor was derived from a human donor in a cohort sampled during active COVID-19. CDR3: CASSYTGDTEAFF. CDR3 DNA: TGTGCCAGCAGTTATACAGGGGACACTGAAGCTTTCTTT.